The T cell receptor beta chain under discussion was sequenced for a study of blood T cell repertoires in COVID-19. Study-wide context: PBMCs, B-cell-depleted T cells, or T cells were the source of the cDNA or gDNA that made up the material.

The assay was immunoSEQ multiplex PCR, and TCRdb's table has in-frame clones only and misses some. The data hold 300,000 to 400,000 clones, with around 88% observed a single time. In Seattle, patients joined the study during active infection and were tracked longitudinally. The trim removed 4 bases at V and 7 bases at J, leaving 4 bases unmatched. The CDR3 has 13 amino acids. Germline V lookup: CDR1 SGHTA, CDR2 FQGNSA. This clonotype was sampled from a woman in her sixties or seventies with COVID-19, enrolled during active disease. The specimen was peripheral blood. V gene TRBV7-2 combines with J gene TRBJ1-2, with 9 bases that match TRBD1. The CDR3 spells CASSSRTGAGYTF. The CDR3, as DNA: TGTGCCAGCAGCTCTAGGACAGGGGCTGGCTACACCTTC. The complete variable domain, with remaining parts taken from reference TRBV7-2 and TRBJ1-2, reads GAGVSQSPSNKVTEKGKDVELRCDPISGHTALYWYRQSLGQGLEFLIYFQGNSAPDKSGLPSDRFSAERTGGSVSTLTIQRTQQEDSAVYLCASSSRTGAGYTFGSGTRLTVV.